These 15 T cell receptor beta chains share one sample of origin, sequenced in a study of regulatory T cells in long-lasting Graves disease. The time point is: newly diagnosed GD, antithyroid drugs for less than 3 months. Preparation of the TCR library used RNA extracted from PBMCs. Investigators prepared the TCR beta libraries by applying iRepertoire HTBI primers and Arm-PCR of CDR3 regions. One entry per CDR3 protein, called by TCRdb with MiXCR from the multiplex PCR reads. The sample holds hundreds of thousands of distinct CDR3 sequences, roughly 15% seen once. The sequenced sample was peripheral blood mononuclear cells (PBMCs), obtained at new diagnosis, from a patient treated with antithyroid drugs. Every receptor here comes from a female donor with Graves disease.

This chain connects TRBV30 to TRBJ1-6, with D perhaps TRBD1 (6 bases). V lost 5 bases and J 7 bases, leaving 15 bases between the germline ends. The CDR3 loop spans 14 amino acids. In germline, CDR1 is GTSNPN, CDR2 SVGIG (reference sequence). CDR3 protein: CAWAQDSTNSPLHF. CDR3 in DNA: TGTGCCTGGGCTCAGGACAGTACCAATTCACCCCTCCACTTT.

This chain joins TRBV25-1 and TRBJ1-3; D is perhaps TRBD1 (5 bases). The germline gives CDR1 MGHDK, CDR2 SYGVNS. The CDR3 totals 14 residues. Trimming shortened V by 6 bases and J by 8 bases, and 17 bases separated the two germline ends. The CDR3 coding sequence is TGTGCCAGCAGGGAACCAGACGGGGCAGACACCATATATTTT. Protein: CASREPDGADTIYF.

In this sample, this clonotype turned up many times. The chain uses TRBV9 and TRBJ2-1, with 12 bases identical to TRBD2. Germline CDR1 and CDR2: SGDLS and YYNGEE. The CDR3 sequence is 18 residues long. After removal of 2 bases from V and 5 bases from J, the junction contained 11 bases not matched to a gene. CDR3 nucleotides: TGTGCCAGCAGCGTTTATAAACTAGCGGGGGGTATCCACAATGAGCAGTTCTTC. Amino acid sequence: CASSVYKLAGGIHNEQFF.

This clonotype was recorded at least ten times. The rearrangement links TRBV9 to TRBJ1-1, with a possible D match to TRBD1 (5 bases). Trimming took off 3 bases at V and 7 bases at J, with 10 bases between the two ends. The CDR3 spans 12 residues. In germline, CDR1 is SGDLS, CDR2 YYNGEE. CDR3 DNA sequence: TGTGCCAGCAGCGATGAAAGGGGTGAAGCTTTCTTT. Translated, it gives CASSDERGEAFF. Using reference TRBV9 and TRBJ1-1 for the parts outside the CDR3, the full variable domain is DSGVTQTPKHLITATGQRVTLRCSPRSGDLSVYWYQQSLDQGLQFLIQYYNGEERAKGNILERFSAQQFPDLHSELNLSSLELGDSALYFCASSDERGEAFFGQGTRLTVV.

This clonotype was recorded a few times. The V and J genes are TRBV29-1 and TRBJ2-1, with 7 bases identical to TRBD1. In germline, CDR1 is SQVTM, CDR2 ANQGSEA. Germline trimming cut 5 bases from V and 5 bases from J; bases unmatched to any gene: 15. The CDR3 has 16 amino acids. Here the CDR3 reads CSVRLRGLILNNEQFF. CDR3 DNA sequence: TGCAGCGTTCGCCTTAGGGGGCTTATCCTAAACAATGAGCAGTTCTTC.

In this sample, this clonotype turned up many times. This chain connects TRBV6-1 to TRBJ2-3, with TRBD2 identical over 10 bases. Germline V gives CDR1 MNHNS, CDR2 SASEGT. The trim removed 7 bases at V and 4 bases at J, leaving 8 bases unmatched. The CDR3 contains 15 residues. CDR3 residues: CASKKAGGRSDTQYF. The CDR3 DNA sequence: TGTGCCAGCAAAAAAGCGGGGGGGCGATCAGATACGCAGTATTTT.

This clonotype was counted a few times. This chain links TRBV18 with TRBJ1-4; D gene uncertain. Per germline, CDR1 KGHSH and CDR2 LQKENI. V was shortened by 3 bases and J by 8 bases, with 13 bases between the two germline ends. CDR3 length: 14 amino acids. For the CDR3, the DNA is TGTGCCAGCTCACCTCGTCGCTCGGGGGAAAAACTGTTTTTT. Amino acids: CASSPRRSGEKLFF.

This clonotype was counted many times. The rearrangement uses TRBV9 and TRBJ2-7; possible D gene TRBD2, 5 bases. Germline CDR1 SGDLS, CDR2 YYNGEE. CDR3 length: 12 amino acids. V was cut by 4 bases and J by 6 bases, with 11 bases left in between. This CDR3 is CASSPAGREQYF. As DNA, the CDR3 is TGTGCCAGCAGCCCTGCGGGCCGCGAGCAGTACTTC.

In this sample, this clonotype turned up a few times. Given a much more abundant clone one base away, this may be a read error. This CDR3 fails to terminate in the conserved phenylalanine or tryptophan, so it likely reflects a read error. For the CDR3, the DNA is TGTGCCAGCAGTCCTTCCGGGTACCACGAGCAGTACCTC. It specifies CASSPSGYHEQYL. The chain links TRBV28 to TRBJ2-7; D gene ambiguous. The V end lost 5 bases, the J end lost 5 bases, and 13 bases lay between the germline ends. The CDR3 totals 13 residues. Germline V gives CDR1 MDHEN, CDR2 SYDVKM.

This clonotype was observed many times. V usage is TRBV5-1 and J usage is TRBJ2-1, with 8 bases identical to TRBD2. CDR1 is SGHRS and CDR2 is YFSETQ in the germline V gene. The CDR3 totals 18 residues. J lost 3 bases, V lost 0 bases, and 11 bases had no gene match. The CDR3 nucleotides are TGCGCCAGCAGCTTGGTCGCGGGGGGACCATCAAACTACAATGAGCAGTTCTTC. This gives the protein CASSLVAGGPSNYNEQFF.

V gene TRBV28 combines with J gene TRBJ2-3, with 16 bases aligning to TRBD2. V was pared by 5 bases and J by 5 bases, with 10 bases of the junction left unmatched. The germline V gene has CDR1 MDHEN and CDR2 SYDVKM. The CDR3 contains 18 residues. CDR3 residues: CASSRLGLAGGPGDTQYF. In DNA form, the CDR3 reads TGTGCCAGCAGTCGCTTGGGACTAGCGGGAGGGCCTGGAGATACGCAGTATTTT.

The sample holds many counts of this clonotype. The chain joins TRBV4-1 to TRBJ1-4; D perhaps matches TRBD1 (5 bases). V lost 0 bases and J lost 7, with 15 bases in between. CDR3 length: 16 residues. Germline values: CDR1 MGHRA, CDR2 YSYEKL. CDR3 bases: TGCGCCAGCAGCCAAGAAGGAGCCAGGGAGGGTGAAAAACTGTTTTTT. Its protein is CASSQEGAREGEKLFF.

This clonotype was seen only a few times. An end of the junction differs from the germline gene, which may be a read error. The chain joins TRBV10-2 to TRBJ2-7; D may be TRBD1 (6 bases). CDR3 length equals 16 residues. CDR1 is WSHSY and CDR2 is SAAADI in the germline V gene. The CDR3 sequence: CASGNSFGQRSYEQCF. CDR3 coding DNA: TGCGCCAGCGGGAATTCGTTTGGACAGAGATCCTACGAGCAGTGCTTC.

This clonotype was seen ten or more times. The chain is built from TRBV2 and TRBJ1-1, with TRBD1 matching over 7 bases. This CDR3 has 12 amino acids. Unmatched junction bases numbered 4, after V lost 6 bases and J lost 6 bases. Germline CDR1 SNHLY, CDR2 FYNNEI. CDR3 region: CASRTGRPEAFF. Written as DNA, the CDR3 is TGTGCCAGCAGGACAGGGCGGCCTGAAGCTTTCTTT.

This clonotype was detected ten times or more. The chain is built from TRBV10-3 and TRBJ1-1, with TRBD1 identical over 12 bases. Germline trimming cut 0 bases from V and 4 bases from J; bases unmatched to any gene: 3. Per germline, CDR1 ENHRY and CDR2 SYGVKD. This CDR3 comprises 16 residues. The CDR3 DNA follows: TGTGCCATCAGTGAGTCGGGGACAGGGGGCTTCACTGAAGCTTTCTTT. Its protein product is CAISESGTGGFTEAFF.